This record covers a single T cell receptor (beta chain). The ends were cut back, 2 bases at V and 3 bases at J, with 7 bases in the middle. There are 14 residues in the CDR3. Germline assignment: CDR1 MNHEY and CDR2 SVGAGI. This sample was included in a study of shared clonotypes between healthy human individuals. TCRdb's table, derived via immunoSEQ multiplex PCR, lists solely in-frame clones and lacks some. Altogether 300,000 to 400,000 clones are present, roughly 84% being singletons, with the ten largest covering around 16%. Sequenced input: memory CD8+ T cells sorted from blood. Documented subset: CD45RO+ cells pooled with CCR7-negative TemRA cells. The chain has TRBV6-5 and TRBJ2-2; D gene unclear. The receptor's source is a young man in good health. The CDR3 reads CASSYEVYTGELFF. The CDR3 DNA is TGTGCCAGCAGTTACGAGGTTTACACCGGGGAGCTGTTTTTT.